One sample yielded the 8 T cell receptor beta chains listed below, sequenced in a study of shared clonotypes between healthy human individuals. Naive-designated CD8 cells lacked CD45RO, were positively enriched for CCR7, and omitted terminally differentiated effector memory CD45RA+ cells. TCRdb keeps only in-frame clones here, not all; method: immunoSEQ multiplex PCR. The table records about 2.2 million clones, roughly 91% of them present only once. Source material: naive CD8+ T cells from PBMCs. The receptors derive from a man aged 18 to 29 in good health. Some clones in this sample may be carry-over from other donors' samples.

The CDR3 sequence: CASSGTGGFYGYTF. The DNA of the CDR3 is TGTGCCAGCAGCGGGACAGGGGGATTCTATGGCTACACCTTC. This rearrangement joins TRBV2 to TRBJ1-2; 11 bases align to TRBD1. The CDR3 sequence is 14 residues long. In germline, CDR1 is SNHLY, CDR2 FYNNEI. The junction had 4 bases not matched to a gene; V was cut back by 6 bases and J by 4 bases.

V is TRBV10-3 and J is TRBJ2-6; the D is unclear. The CDR3 runs 18 residues. Germline-derived CDR1 and CDR2 are ENHRY and SYGVKD. With 6 bases removed from V and 4 bases from J, the gap between germline ends came to 22 bases. The CDR3, as DNA: TGTGCCATCAGCCGAACCCTGACCCAGGCGGAAGGGGCCAACGTCCTGACTTTC. This encodes CAISRTLTQAEGANVLTF.

The chain combines TRBV6-6 with TRBJ2-1; tentative D call: TRBD2 (5 bases). This CDR3 has 11 residues. CDR1 and CDR2 from the germline V gene are MNHNY and SVGAGI (reference sequence). V shed 9 bases and J shed 9 bases, with 12 bases lying between them. CDR3: CASTPSGEQFF. The CDR3, as DNA: TGTGCCAGTACCCCCAGCGGTGAGCAGTTCTTC.

The gene calls are TRBV11-2 and TRBJ2-7; 9 bases are shared with TRBD2. From germline, CDR1 is SGHAT and CDR2 FQNNGV. This CDR3 contains 15 residues. Germline trimming cut 0 bases from V and 3 bases from J; bases unmatched to any gene: 3. CDR3 DNA: TGTGCCAGCAGCTTAGAAGCGGGAGGCGTCTACGAGCAGTACTTC. This translates into CASSLEAGGVYEQYF. Variable domain in full (rest from reference TRBV11-2 and TRBJ2-7): EAGVAQSPRYKIIEKRQSVAFWCNPISGHATLYWYQQILGQGPKLLIQFQNNGVVDDSQLPKDRFSAERLKGVDSTLKIQPAKLEDSAVYLCASSLEAGGVYEQYFGPGTRLTVT.

The chain links TRBV27 to TRBJ2-1; 9 positions agree with TRBD2. CDR1 and CDR2 from the germline V gene are MNHEY and SMNVEV (reference sequence). This CDR3 contains 15 residues. Trimming cost V 7 bases and J 4 bases; bases outside gene matches: 8. The CDR3 bases are TGTGCCAGCACCATCAGGACTAGCGCTTACAATGAGCAGTTCTTC. It specifies CASTIRTSAYNEQFF.

The chain uses TRBV14 and TRBJ1-1; possible D gene TRBD1, 5 bases. V was shortened by 8 bases and J by 1 base, with 11 bases between the two germline ends. The germline gives CDR1 SGHDN, CDR2 FVKESK. This CDR3 has 13 residues. The CDR3 here is CASGGSQNTEAFF. The CDR3, as DNA: TGTGCCAGCGGGGGGTCCCAGAACACTGAAGCTTTCTTT.

In this sample, this clone turned up a few times. V is TRBV4-1 and J is TRBJ1-5; D gene uncertain. The germline CDR1 and CDR2 sequences are MGHRA and YSYEKL. V was clipped by 0 bases and J by 6 bases, with 12 bases between them. CDR3 size: 15 residues. The CDR3 region has the DNA TGCGCCAGCAGCCAAGAGCCGGCGTACGCTCAGCCCCAGCATTTT. Translating it yields CASSQEPAYAQPQHF.

The V and J genes are TRBV6-5 and TRBJ1-1; D may be TRBD1 (5 bases). This CDR3 contains 13 residues. The V gene's germline CDR1 is MNHEY and CDR2 SVGAGI. V was clipped by 8 bases and J by 3 bases, with 13 bases between them. CDR3 region: CASGRQGDTEAFF. In DNA, the CDR3 is TGTGCCAGCGGACGCCAGGGAGACACTGAAGCTTTCTTT.